Below, 5 T cell receptor beta chains from the same sample are listed, as sequenced in a study of beta chain features in type 1 diabetes. Since all of the isolated RNA was reverse transcribed, expressed TCRB transcripts were what got sequenced. Data came from immunoSEQ multiplex PCR; TCRdb stores just in-frame clones and leaves some out. The top ten hold about 0.6% of the sample, which has about 150,000 clones, under 9.5% seen once. The sample was central memory CD4+ T cells from blood. These receptors originate from a man younger than 35 in good health.

In its sample, this clone was seen many times. J is TRBJ1-6 and V is TRBV30, with TRBD1 identical over 8 bases. The CDR3 contains 13 residues. Per germline, CDR1 GTSNPN and CDR2 SVGIG (reference sequence). V shed 4 bases, J shed 8 bases, and the junction held 4 bases outside the gene matches. The CDR3 spells CAWTQGAHSPLHF. The CDR3 DNA sequence: TGTGCCTGGACGCAGGGGGCACATTCACCCCTCCACTTT. The entire variable domain, with the rest obtained from reference TRBV30 and TRBJ1-6, is as follows: SQTIHQWPATLVQPVGSPLSLECTVEGTSNPNLYWYRQAAGRGLQLLFYSVGIGQISSEVPQNLSASRPQDRQFILSSKKLLLSDSGFYLCAWTQGAHSPLHFGNGTRLTVT.

This clone was picked up a small number of times. The chain has TRBV4-2 and TRBJ2-5; 10 positions match TRBD2. Germline V CDR1 and CDR2: LGHNA, YNFKEQ. The CDR3 loop spans 14 amino acids. Unmatched junction bases numbered 0, after V lost 1 base and J lost 4 bases. CDR3 residues: CASSQGTSGETQYF. The CDR3 DNA is TGTGCCAGCAGCCAAGGGACTAGCGGAGAGACCCAGTACTTC.

Concerning this clone: Within the sample, other DNA sequences also encode this same CDR3. This chain joins TRBV5-5 and TRBJ2-5; D uncertain. The CDR3 contains 13 residues. Germline CDR1 is SGHKS and CDR2 is YYEKEE (reference sequence). V was clipped by 1 base and J by 1 base, with 5 bases between them. CDR3 sequence: CASSLSFQETQYF. In DNA form, the CDR3 reads TGTGCCAGCAGCTTGTCATTCCAAGAGACCCAGTACTTC.

The table lists this clone with a few counts. The gene calls are TRBV7-8 and TRBJ2-3; 12 bases are a match to TRBD1. CDR3 length equals 16 residues. Germline lookup yields CDR1 SGHVS and CDR2 FQNEAQ. The J segment lost 7 bases and the V segment lost 1 base, leaving 6 bases of the junction unmatched. The CDR3 bases are TGTGCCAGCAGCTTAGTAGGGACAGGGGGCGCAAATACGCAGTATTTT. It yields the protein CASSLVGTGGANTQYF.

This clone was picked up many times. This chain joins TRBV7-9 and TRBJ2-3; maybe TRBD1 (6 bases). CDR3 length equals 12 residues. The V and J ends lost 6 bases and 4 bases respectively, with 8 bases between them. Germline-derived CDR1 and CDR2 are SEHNR and FQNEAQ (reference sequence). The CDR3 DNA reads TGTGCCAGCAGTGACAGGCCAGATACGCAGTATTTT. This sequence encodes CASSDRPDTQYF. The variable domain in full, completed from reference TRBV7-9 and TRBJ2-3, reads DTGVSQNPRHKITKRGQNVTFRCDPISEHNRLYWYRQTLGQGPEFLTYFQNEAQLEKSRLLSDRFSAERPKGSFSTLEIQRTEQGDSAMYLCASSDRPDTQYFGPGTRLTVL.